One and the same sample provided the 9 T cell receptor beta chains below, sequenced in a study of T cells in localized non-small cell lung cancer. Only in-frame clones appear in the TCRdb table, and some are missing; sequencing was by immunoSEQ multiplex PCR. The data contain 20,000 to 25,000 clones, around 88% of them singletons. The starting material was peripheral blood mononuclear cells, obtained before any cancer treatment. The receptors shown here come from a woman aged 35 to 70 with stage III lung adenocarcinoma.

V gene TRBV2 combines with J gene TRBJ2-3; a weak D match, TRBD2 (6 bases). The CDR3 consists of 14 residues. The V gene lost 4 bases and the J gene lost 0 bases, with 8 bases spanning the gap. CDR1 is SNHLY and CDR2 is FYNNEI in the germline V gene. DNA for the CDR3: TGTGCCAGCAGTGTGGGGGGTAGCACAGATACGCAGTATTTT. It translates to CASSVGGSTDTQYF.

The chain couples TRBV4-1 to TRBJ1-5; a possible D gene is TRBD1 (5 bases). The CDR3 runs 16 residues. Trimming removed 1 base at V and 2 bases at J, with 12 bases between. Germline V gene sequence: CDR1 MGHRA, CDR2 YSYEKL. The CDR3 loop is CASSQVAGSGNQPQHF. The CDR3 bases are TGCGCCAGCAGCCAAGTTGCAGGGTCGGGCAATCAGCCCCAGCATTTT.

The chain is built from TRBV2 and TRBJ2-1; TRBD1 or TRBD2 may be the D gene (5 bases each). The CDR3 runs 15 residues. Germline V lookup: CDR1 SNHLY, CDR2 FYNNEI. Trimming took off 6 bases at V and 0 bases at J, with 12 bases between the two ends. CDR3 nucleotide sequence: TGTGCCAGCAGCCGGGACGGTAGCTCCTACAATGAGCAGTTCTTC. Translation: CASSRDGSSYNEQFF.

The genes are TRBV6-1 and TRBJ1-3; no clear D. CDR1 is MNHNS and CDR2 is SASEGT in the germline V gene. Trimming removed 4 bases from V and 0 bases from J, with 10 bases in between. CDR3 length: 15 amino acids. The CDR3 is CASSALRSSGNTIYF. The CDR3 nucleotides are TGTGCCAGCAGTGCTTTAAGGAGCTCTGGAAACACCATATATTTT.

The gene calls are TRBV6-5 and TRBJ1-1; tentative D call: TRBD1 (5 bases). Per the germline V gene, CDR1 is MNHEY and CDR2 is SVGAGI. V was shortened by 2 bases and J by 5 bases, with 9 bases between the two germline ends. The CDR3 is made up of 13 amino acids. CDR3 in amino acids: CASSYAGRTEAFF. The CDR3 DNA follows: TGTGCCAGCAGTTACGCGGGACGGACTGAAGCTTTCTTT.

This chain connects TRBV5-4 to TRBJ2-3; possibly TRBD2 for D (6 bases). V was cut by 8 bases and J by 6 bases, with 16 bases left in between. Germline V CDR1 and CDR2: SGHNT, YYREEE (reference sequence). The CDR3 is 13 residues long. CDR3 sequence: CASRGLAGDTQYF. The CDR3 nucleotides are TGTGCCAGTCGTGGGCTGGCGGGGGATACGCAGTATTTT.

The chain carries TRBV30 and TRBJ1-3; D perhaps matches TRBD1 (6 bases). Trimming took 1 base from V and 0 from J, leaving 10 bases between them. From germline, CDR1 is GTSNPN and CDR2 SVGIG (reference sequence). This CDR3 has 15 amino acids. CDR3: CAWSADRVSGNTIYF. In DNA form, the CDR3 reads TGTGCCTGGAGTGCGGACAGAGTCTCTGGAAACACCATATATTTT.

The rearrangement joins TRBV5-6 to TRBJ2-1, with 9 bases matching TRBD1. CDR1 and CDR2 from the germline V gene are SGHDT and YYEEEE. This CDR3 region has 14 residues. J gave up 6 bases and V 2 bases, and 3 bases lay outside the gene matches. CDR3 loop: CASSLQGAPNEQFF. CDR3 bases: TGTGCCAGCAGCTTACAGGGGGCTCCCAATGAGCAGTTCTTC.

The chain is built from TRBV9 and TRBJ2-7; unclear D gene. The CDR3 has 13 amino acids. Per the germline V gene, CDR1 is SGDLS and CDR2 is YYNGEE. V was trimmed by 4 bases and J by 5 bases, leaving 13 bases between them. The DNA of the CDR3 is TGTGCCAGCAGCCCCAGCATGTTGGACGAGCAGTACTTC. Translated, it gives CASSPSMLDEQYF.